This entry lists 25 T cell receptor beta chains sequenced from one sample in a study of cytomegalovirus exposure and HLA in healthy donors. A multiplex PCR was run with 60 Vbeta primers and 13 Jbeta primers. The data were produced by immunoSEQ multiplex PCR, yet TCRdb's version contains in-frame clones alone and is incomplete. The sample contains under 150,000 clones, approximately 81% of which appear only once. Sample: PBMCs. These TCRs come from a man younger than 45 in good health and CMV-seropositive.

This clone was counted a few times. This sequence joins TRBV6-4 and TRBJ1-1; the D is unclear. The CDR3 has 15 residues. Deletions cut 5 bases from V and 1 base from J, with 14 bases between. Per germline, CDR1 MRHNA and CDR2 SNTAGT. The CDR3, as DNA: TGTGCCAGCAGTAATCCCCCGACAAAGAACACTGAAGCTTTCTTT. This translates into CASSNPPTKNTEAFF.

This chain joins TRBV5-5 and TRBJ1-1, with 8 nucleotides matching TRBD1. This CDR3 region has 12 residues. Germline V gene sequence: CDR1 SGHKS, CDR2 YYEKEE (reference sequence). Germline trimming cut 1 base from V and 10 bases from J; bases unmatched to any gene: 3. The CDR3 here is CASSLSGGRAFF. The CDR3 DNA sequence: TGTGCCAGCAGCTTGTCAGGGGGCCGAGCTTTCTTT.

This sequence joins TRBV28 and TRBJ1-1; 12 positions agree with TRBD1. V trimming: 6 bases; J trimming: 5 bases; junction bases outside the gene matches: 13. Germline V lookup: CDR1 MDHEN, CDR2 SYDVKM. The CDR3 is 17 amino acids. The CDR3 loop reads CASSPGQGARPDTEAFF. The CDR3 DNA follows: TGTGCCAGCAGCCCGGGACAGGGGGCGAGGCCGGATACTGAAGCTTTCTTT.

This chain links TRBV19 with TRBJ2-7; a weak D match, TRBD1 (5 bases). This CDR3 spans 14 amino acids. Germline values: CDR1 LNHDA, CDR2 SQIVND (reference sequence). The V end was cut by 3 bases, the J end by 1 base, with 10 bases between. In DNA form, the CDR3 reads TGTGCCAGTAGTATCTCGGACACATCCTACGAGCAGTACTTC. This codes for CASSISDTSYEQYF. The full variable domain, rest sourced from reference TRBV19 and TRBJ2-7, is DGGITQSPKYLFRKEGQNVTLSCEQNLNHDAMYWYRQDPGQGLRLIYYSQIVNDFQKGDIAEGYSVSREKKESFPLTVTSAQKNPTAFYLCASSISDTSYEQYFGPGTRLTVT.

About this clone itself: Other DNA sequences from this sample encode an identical CDR3 as well. This chain joins TRBV5-1 and TRBJ1-1; 12 bases are shared with TRBD1. J was trimmed by 4 bases and V by 4 bases; bases with no gene match: 8. In germline, CDR1 is SGHRS, CDR2 YFSETQ. This CDR3 contains 16 residues. DNA of the CDR3: TGCGCCAGCAGCCCGGGACAGGGGGCGCGTAGCACTGAAGCTTTCTTT. Its translation: CASSPGQGARSTEAFF.

V and J are TRBV9 and TRBJ1-3, with D perhaps matching TRBD1 (5 bases). This CDR3 is built from 12 residues. The V gene's germline CDR1 is SGDLS and CDR2 YYNGEE. V was pared by 10 bases and J by 4 bases, with 12 bases between. DNA of the CDR3: TGTGCCTCCGGGAGGGACGGAAACACCATATATTTT. Its translation is CASGRDGNTIYF. Based on the CDR3 plus reference TRBV9 and TRBJ1-3, the full variable domain is DSGVTQTPKHLITATGQRVTLRCSPRSGDLSVYWYQQSLDQGLQFLIQYYNGEERAKGNILERFSAQQFPDLHSELNLSSLELGDSALYFCASGRDGNTIYFGEGSWLTVV.

The chain has TRBV7-2 and TRBJ1-5, with no clear D. V was pared by 4 bases and J by 3 bases, with 13 bases between. The V gene's germline CDR1 is SGHTA and CDR2 FQGNSA. CDR3 size: 15 residues. CDR3 residues: CASSSMVSFNQPQHF. The CDR3 bases are TGTGCCAGCAGCTCCATGGTTAGTTTCAATCAGCCCCAGCATTTT.

This clone appeared a single time. The identical CDR3 is also encoded by other nucleotide sequences in the sample. The chain employs TRBV18 and TRBJ1-1; D gene ambiguous. Germline-derived CDR1 and CDR2 are KGHSH and LQKENI. V shed 1 base and J shed 1 base, with 7 bases lying between them. The CDR3 covers 14 residues. CDR3 sequence: CASSPLGGNTEAFF. The CDR3, as DNA: TGTGCCAGCTCACCACTTGGAGGGAACACTGAAGCTTTCTTT.

The rearrangement joins TRBV7-3 to TRBJ2-1, with 9 bases matching TRBD2. This CDR3 has 15 residues. Germline CDR1 and CDR2: SGHTA and FQGTGA. Trimming removed 5 bases from V and 8 bases from J; junction bases left unmatched: 10. Written as DNA, the CDR3 is TGTGCCAGCAGCCCTCTTAGCGGGAGTTCGGATGAGCAGTTCTTC. Amino acid sequence: CASSPLSGSSDEQFF.

The chain uses TRBV5-1 and TRBJ2-1, with 10 bases identical to TRBD2. The germline CDR1 and CDR2 sequences are SGHRS and YFSETQ. This CDR3 spans 15 amino acids. J lost 4 bases, V lost 4 bases, and 5 bases had no gene match. CDR3 loop: CASSAGTSAYNEQFF. CDR3 nucleotide sequence: TGCGCCAGCAGCGCTGGGACTAGCGCGTACAATGAGCAGTTCTTC.

The V and J genes are TRBV19 and TRBJ1-2; 7 bases align to TRBD1. J lost 0 bases, V lost 7 bases, and 17 bases had no gene match. CDR1 and CDR2 (germline): LNHDA, SQIVND (reference sequence). This CDR3 has 18 residues. The CDR3 bases are TGTGCCAGTATTCCGAAGGCGGTAGCAGGGGGGACTAACTATGGCTACACCTTC. Translating it yields CASIPKAVAGGTNYGYTF.

In this sample, this clone turned up once. V gene TRBV7-8 combines with J gene TRBJ1-2, with TRBD1 as a possible D gene (5 bases). Germline-derived CDR1 and CDR2 are SGHVS and FQNEAQ. With 3 bases removed from V and 2 bases from J, the gap between germline ends came to 13 bases. This CDR3 is built from 15 residues. CDR3 sequence (DNA): TGTGCCAGCAGCTTCGGAGGAGGGGCGAACTATGGCTACACCTTC. Protein: CASSFGGGANYGYTF. Full variable domain (remainder filled in from reference TRBV7-8 and TRBJ1-2): GAGVSQSPRYKVAKRGQDVALRCDPISGHVSLFWYQQALGQGPEFLTYFQNEAQLDKSGLPSDRFFAERPEGSVSTLKIQRTQQEDSAVYLCASSFGGGANYGYTFGSGTRLTVV.

V gene TRBV12-2 combines with J gene TRBJ2-7; the table gives TRBD1 as D, unverified against the DNA. TRBV12-2 is noted as a pseudogene. The CDR3 runs to 15 residues. The DNA of the CDR3 is TGTGCAAGTCGCCGAATTGGGGGCAGCTCCTACGAGCAGTACTTC. Protein sequence: CASRRIGGSSYEQYF.

This chain connects TRBV29-1 to TRBJ1-1; D may be TRBD1 (5 bases). CDR1 is SQVTM, CDR2 ANQGSEA, per germline. The CDR3 consists of 13 residues. Trimming pared 3 bases from V and 6 bases from J, leaving 14 bases between. The CDR3 protein is CSVEAGYYAEAFF. The CDR3 DNA reads as TGCAGCGTTGAGGCAGGGTATTACGCTGAAGCTTTCTTT.

This clone was counted between two and nine times. The rearrangement links TRBV9 to TRBJ2-3; a weak D match, TRBD2 (6 bases). CDR1 is SGDLS, CDR2 YYNGEE, per germline. The V end lost 0 bases, the J end lost 5 bases, and 16 bases lay between the germline ends. The CDR3 is 16 amino acids. CDR3 sequence (DNA): TGTGCCAGCAGCGTAGAAGGTCGGAGGGGCGAAGATACGCAGTATTTT. It yields the protein CASSVEGRRGEDTQYF.

This clone has a handful of counts. This chain links TRBV9 with TRBJ1-4, with unresolved D. Looked up from germline, CDR1 is SGDLS and CDR2 is YYNGEE. V lost 0 bases to trimming and J lost 3 bases, with 9 bases between them. The CDR3 consists of 15 residues. Here the CDR3 DNA reads TGTGCCAGCAGCGTAGGTGGGCGGGCTAATGAAAAACTGTTTTTT. The encoded protein is CASSVGGRANEKLFF.

CDR3 sequence (DNA): TGTGCCAGCAGCGCTCGTAAGGGGCGCCGTCTAGCGGGAGGGGGCTACGAGCAGTACTTC. This codes for CASSARKGRRLAGGGYEQYF. The chain uses TRBV27 and TRBJ2-7; TRBD2 agrees at 12 bases. V shed 6 bases and J 3 bases; nucleotides not matched to a gene: 21. The CDR3 consists of 20 residues. Germline values: CDR1 MNHEY, CDR2 SMNVEV (reference sequence).

CDR3 loop: CASSQDAGRNTEAFF. In DNA, the CDR3 is TGCGCCAGCAGCCAAGACGCGGGGAGGAACACTGAAGCTTTCTTT. The chain carries TRBV4-3 and TRBJ1-1; D call uncertain. Trimming took 0 bases from V and 1 from J, leaving 9 bases between them. In germline, CDR1 is LGHNA, CDR2 YSLEER. This CDR3 has 15 amino acids.

This chain links TRBV4-3 with TRBJ2-7, with TRBD1 matching over 7 bases. With V trimmed by 2 bases and J by 3 bases, 7 bases remained unmatched. CDR1 is LGHNA and CDR2 is YSLEER in the germline V gene. The length of the CDR3 is 15 residues. The CDR3 is CASSQTIRGIYEQYF. CDR3 nucleotide sequence: TGCGCCAGCAGCCAAACAATCAGGGGGATCTACGAGCAGTACTTC.

This clone occurred a few times. V is TRBV7-2 and J is TRBJ1-5, with D perhaps matching TRBD1 (5 bases). CDR3 length equals 17 residues. Germline values: CDR1 SGHTA, CDR2 FQGNSA. V was shortened by 4 bases and J by 0 bases, with 16 bases between the two germline ends. CDR3 DNA sequence: TGTGCCAGCAGCTCGGGACCGGGAGAGGATAGCAATCAGCCCCAGCATTTT. Encoded protein: CASSSGPGEDSNQPQHF.

V is TRBV5-4 and J is TRBJ1-1; tentatively, D is TRBD1 (5 bases). The V and J ends lost 4 bases and 0 bases respectively, with 16 bases between them. Germline loops: CDR1 SGHNT, CDR2 YYREEE (reference sequence). The CDR3 spans 16 residues. The CDR3, as DNA: TGTGCCAGCAGCGCAGGGTTGTATAGAATGAACACTGAAGCTTTCTTT. Amino acid sequence: CASSAGLYRMNTEAFF.

V and J are TRBV5-4 and TRBJ1-5; 8 bases agree with TRBD1. V trimming: 3 bases; J trimming: 1 base; junction bases outside the gene matches: 3. CDR1 is SGHNT, CDR2 YYREEE, per germline (reference sequence). The CDR3 covers 15 residues. The CDR3 DNA reads TGTGCCAGCAGCTCCCAGGGGGCCAGCAATCAGCCCCAGCATTTT. The encoded protein is CASSSQGASNQPQHF.

A few counts support this clone. The V gene is TRBV11-3, the J gene TRBJ2-5, with D perhaps matching TRBD2 (7 bases). The V gene's germline CDR1 is SGHNT and CDR2 YENEEA. The CDR3 consists of 17 residues. V gave up 1 base and J gave up 4 bases, with 19 bases separating them. The chain's CDR3 is CASSLGLAAGEAETQYF. The CDR3 region has the DNA TGTGCCAGCAGCTTAGGCCTAGCGGCAGGGGAGGCAGAGACCCAGTACTTC.

The V gene is TRBV5-5, the J gene TRBJ2-3; D not certain. This CDR3 region has 14 residues. Germline V gene data show CDR1 as SGHKS and CDR2 as YYEKEE (reference sequence). With 1 base removed from V and 3 bases from J, the gap between germline ends came to 9 bases. CDR3 DNA sequence: TGTGCCAGCAGCTTGACCCATGAGACAGATACGCAGTATTTT. Encoded protein: CASSLTHETDTQYF. Combining the CDR3 with reference TRBV5-5 and TRBJ2-3 gives the whole variable domain DAGVTQSPTHLIKTRGQQVTLRCSPISGHKSVSWYQQVLGQGPQFIFQYYEKEERGRGNFPDRFSARQFPNYSSELNVNALLLGDSALYLCASSLTHETDTQYFGPGTRLTVL.

This chain links TRBV7-2 with TRBJ1-1, with 8 nucleotides matching TRBD1. With 4 bases clipped from V and 2 bases from J, the junction kept 3 bases outside the gene matches. The germline V gene encodes CDR1 SGHTA and CDR2 FQGNSA. CDR3 length: 14 amino acids. CDR3 residues: CASSSQGANTEAFF. DNA for the CDR3: TGTGCCAGCAGCTCTCAGGGGGCCAACACTGAAGCTTTCTTT.